Shown below are 5 T cell receptor beta chains from a single sample sequenced in a study of post-analysis software for immune sequencing data. Their antigens remain unidentified. cDNA libraries of TCR beta carried unique molecular identifiers. TCRdb recomputed calls from the PCR reads with MiXCR, one row per CDR3 protein. The sample lists a few hundred thousand distinct CDR3 sequences, around 40% occurring once. Notes on the study in general: Four to six TRBV segments were significantly more frequent in patients than in controls. TRBV5-6, TRBV5-1 and TRBV20-1 were among these segments.

Sequencing was performed on blood. Receptors were obtained from a girl between 5 and 17 years old with multiple sclerosis.

This clonotype was counted ten times or more. The chain carries TRBV12-3 or TRBV12-4 and TRBJ1-1; 9 positions agree with TRBD1. J lost 11 bases, V lost 6 bases, and 10 bases had no gene match. This CDR3 is built from 13 residues. The CDR3 coding sequence is TGTGCCAGCAGCCACCCACGGGACAGGGAGGCTTTCTTT. Translating it yields CASSHPRDREAFF.

The chain uses TRBV29-1 and TRBJ1-4; a possible D gene is TRBD1 (6 bases). This CDR3 is 13 amino acids long. Trimming shortened V by 7 bases and J by 0 bases, and 9 bases separated the two germline ends. Germline CDR1 reads SQVTM; CDR2 reads ANQGSEA. The CDR3 DNA follows: TGCAGCGCCCGGACAGCAACTAATGAAAAACTGTTTTTT. Its protein product is CSARTATNEKLFF.

Concerning this clonotype: Germline is not matched at one junction end, which may reflect a read error. This chain links TRBV4-1 with TRBJ2-5; 7 nucleotides agree with TRBD2. The J call may not be correct, given that the DNA end is closer to TRBJ2-7. Germline CDR1 and CDR2: MGHRA and YSYEKL. The CDR3 covers 16 residues. The CDR3 DNA sequence: TGCGCCAGCAGCCAAGACCCAGCGGGAATATCCTGCGAGCAGTACTTC. This translates into CASSQDPAGISCEQYF.

This clonotype was seen many times. The chain employs TRBV2 and TRBJ2-1; 7 bases fit TRBD1. The trim removed 6 bases at V and 7 bases at J, leaving 6 bases unmatched. This CDR3 comprises 13 residues. Germline V gene sequence: CDR1 SNHLY, CDR2 FYNNEI. As DNA, the CDR3 is TGTGCCAGCAGGAGTGACAGGGTAAATGAGCAGTTCTTC. This codes for CASRSDRVNEQFF.

The chain carries TRBV20-1 and TRBJ2-6, with D perhaps TRBD1 (5 bases). The germline gives CDR1 DFQATT, CDR2 SNEGSKA (reference sequence). Trimming cost V 0 bases and J 8 bases, with 14 bases left between them. The CDR3 consists of 15 residues. The CDR3 DNA is TGCAGTGCTAGAGACAAGCGAGCAGGGTCCAACGTCCTGACTTTC. Translating gives CSARDKRAGSNVLTF.